Listed here are 27 T cell receptor beta chains from one sample, sequenced in a study of blood T cell repertoires in COVID-19. Assay used: immunoSEQ multiplex PCR; TCRdb lists only in-frame clones, some missing. The table shows about 220,000 clones, with less than 90% occurring only once. Material: peripheral blood. The receptors come from a woman aged 55-69 years who had recovered from COVID-19.

V gene TRBV3-1 (or the pseudogene TRBV3-2) combines with J gene TRBJ2-7, with 7 bases matching TRBD2. J lost 0 bases, V lost 4 bases, and 21 bases had no gene match. Per germline, CDR1 LGHDT and CDR2 YNNKEL (reference sequence). The CDR3 has 20 amino acids. Here the CDR3 DNA reads TGTGCCAGCAGCCCAGGGCTTCCCAGGAAAAGCGGGGATAGCTCCTACGAGCAGTACTTC. This codes for CASSPGLPRKSGDSSYEQYF.

This clone has a single count. The J gene is TRBJ2-3, the V gene TRBV24-1; a possible D gene is TRBD2 (5 bases). The germline V and J ends were trimmed by 3 bases and 6 bases, with 15 bases remaining between them. The CDR3 contains 15 residues. Germline CDR1 and CDR2: KGHDR and SFDVKD. The CDR3 loop is CATSDSRGRSDTQYF. DNA of the CDR3: TGTGCCACCAGTGATAGCCGGGGAAGATCCGATACGCAGTATTTT.

The genes are TRBV7-6 and TRBJ2-7; weak D call: TRBD1 (5 bases). This CDR3 is built from 14 residues. Germline-derived CDR1 and CDR2 are SGHVS and FNYEAQ. The germline V and J ends were trimmed by 5 bases and 2 bases, with 13 bases remaining between them. The CDR3 DNA follows: TGTGCCAGCAGCGCCCCAGGGAAAACCTACGAGCAGTACTTC. Its protein product is CASSAPGKTYEQYF.

The chain recombines TRBV6-2 or TRBV6-3 with TRBJ1-3; the D gene is possibly TRBD1 (6 bases). The CDR3 covers 14 residues. The V end was cut by 2 bases, the J end by 2 bases, with 7 bases between. Germline assignment: CDR1 MNHEY and CDR2 SVGEGT. The CDR3 DNA reads TGTGCCAGCAGTTACGGGACAACTGGAAACACCATATATTTT. Its protein is CASSYGTTGNTIYF.

The chain has TRBV18 and TRBJ2-1, with 7 bases lining up with TRBD2. The CDR3 length is 14 residues. Germline assignment: CDR1 KGHSH and CDR2 LQKENI. V was clipped by 3 bases and J by 5 bases; unmatched bases: 4. The CDR3 protein is CASSPGGLNNEQFF. The CDR3 nucleotides are TGTGCCAGCTCACCGGGGGGACTAAACAATGAGCAGTTCTTC.

The chain recombines TRBV3-1 (or the pseudogene TRBV3-2) with TRBJ1-5; D not resolved. Trimming removed 3 bases at V and 9 bases at J, with 18 bases between. The CDR3 loop spans 15 amino acids. CDR1 and CDR2 (germline): LGHDT, YNNKEL (reference sequence). CDR3 residues: CASSQHGDSGGPQHF. CDR3 sequence (DNA): TGTGCCAGCAGCCAGCACGGGGATTCCGGTGGGCCCCAGCATTTT.

The V gene is TRBV18, the J gene TRBJ2-3; 8 bases agree with TRBD1. The V segment lost 6 bases and the J segment 2 bases; nucleotides outside the gene matches: 4. Germline values: CDR1 KGHSH, CDR2 LQKENI. The CDR3 is 14 amino acids. The CDR3 DNA reads as TGTGCCAGCTCCTGGGACAGGTTCACAGATACGCAGTATTTT. Translating it yields CASSWDRFTDTQYF.

In nucleotides, the CDR3 is TGTGCCAGCAGCTTTGGACTAGCGGGGGGCGAGACCCAGTACTTC. Translation gives CASSFGLAGGETQYF. The J gene is TRBJ2-5, the V gene TRBV9, with 14 positions matching TRBD2. Germline lookup yields CDR1 SGDLS and CDR2 YYNGEE. V shed 4 bases, J shed 5 bases, and the junction held 4 bases outside the gene matches. The CDR3 is 15 residues long.

This sequence joins TRBV5-8 and TRBJ2-7, with 9 bases fitting TRBD2. V dropped 4 bases and J dropped 2; count of bases not matched to a gene: 1. Germline-derived CDR1 and CDR2 are SGHTS and YDEGEE. The CDR3 runs 13 residues. CDR3 sequence reads: CASSLAGTYEQYF. CDR3 nucleotides: TGTGCCAGCAGCCTAGCGGGGACCTACGAGCAGTACTTC. The whole variable domain, filled in from reference TRBV5-8 and TRBJ2-7, reads EAGVTQSPTHLIKTRGQQATLRCSPISGHTSVYWYQQALGLGLQFLLWYDEGEERNRGNFPPRFSGRQFPNYSSELNVNALELEDSALYLCASSLAGTYEQYFGPGTRLTVT.

V usage is TRBV13 and J usage is TRBJ2-2; TRBD2 matches at 10 bases. The CDR3 spans 14 residues. Germline V CDR1 and CDR2: PRHDT, FYEKMQ (reference sequence). V was clipped by 5 bases and J by 6 bases; unmatched bases: 3. CDR3 sequence: CASSHSGGSGELFF. CDR3 in DNA: TGTGCCAGCAGCCATAGCGGGGGGTCCGGGGAGCTGTTTTTT.

This rearrangement joins TRBV24-1 to TRBJ2-2; D unresolved. Germline lookup yields CDR1 KGHDR and CDR2 SFDVKD. CDR3 size: 14 residues. The V end lost 4 bases, the J end lost 5 bases, and 10 bases lay between the germline ends. The CDR3 region is CATSDSLLTGELFF. The DNA for the CDR3 is TGTGCCACCAGTGACTCTCTATTGACCGGGGAGCTGTTTTTT.

The J gene is TRBJ2-1, the V gene TRBV4-1, with 11 bases that match TRBD2. The CDR3 runs 16 residues. The germline gives CDR1 MGHRA, CDR2 YSYEKL. After removal of 3 bases from V and 2 bases from J, the junction contained 3 bases not matched to a gene. CDR3 protein: CASSQETSGAYNEQFF. In DNA form, the CDR3 reads TGCGCCAGCAGCCAGGAGACTAGCGGGGCCTACAATGAGCAGTTCTTC.

This clone is a singleton in its sample. The chain joins TRBV6-2 or TRBV6-3 to TRBJ1-4, with 7 bases lining up with TRBD1. The CDR3 is made up of 13 amino acids. Germline lookup yields CDR1 MNHEY and CDR2 SVGEGT. After removal of 5 bases from V and 10 bases from J, the junction contained 7 bases not matched to a gene. The chain's CDR3 is CASSPTGHGKLFF. CDR3 coding DNA: TGTGCCAGCAGTCCGACAGGGCATGGAAAACTGTTTTTT.

This chain connects TRBV5-1 to TRBJ2-1, with D maybe TRBD1 (5 bases). CDR3 size: 16 residues. The V and J ends lost 3 bases and 2 bases respectively, with 15 bases between them. Germline V gene data show CDR1 as SGHRS and CDR2 as YFSETQ. The CDR3 bases are TGCGCCAGCAGCTCTCCATTGGACACTGCCTACAATGAGCAGTTCTTC. Translated: CASSSPLDTAYNEQFF.

The chain combines TRBV2 with TRBJ2-3, with 8 nucleotides matching TRBD2. Losses at the gene ends were 7 bases for V and 5 bases for J; bases not matched to a gene: 17. Germline V CDR1 and CDR2: SNHLY, FYNNEI. This CDR3 region has 17 residues. This chain's CDR3 is CASTQRWLAGDGDTQYF. As DNA, the CDR3 is TGTGCCAGCACCCAAAGGTGGCTAGCGGGTGATGGAGATACGCAGTATTTT.

In this sample, this clone turned up a few times. The chain joins TRBV29-1 to TRBJ1-5; possibly TRBD1 for D (6 bases). The CDR3 has 14 amino acids. V was shortened by 4 bases and J by 2 bases, with 12 bases between the two germline ends. Germline CDR1 reads SQVTM; CDR2 reads ANQGSEA. This CDR3 is CSVVGEGGNQPQHF. CDR3 bases: TGCAGCGTTGTTGGGGAGGGGGGCAATCAGCCCCAGCATTTT. Using reference TRBV29-1 and TRBJ1-5 for the parts outside the CDR3, the full variable domain is SAVISQKPSRDICQRGTSLTIQCQVDSQVTMMFWYRQQPGQSLTLIATANQGSEATYESGFVIDKFPISRPNLTFSTLTVSNMSPEDSSIYLCSVVGEGGNQPQHFGDGTRLSIL.

This chain joins TRBV10-1 and TRBJ2-2; 7 bases are a match to TRBD1. Trimming removed 6 bases from V and 6 bases from J; junction bases left unmatched: 4. The germline CDR1 and CDR2 sequences are WNHNN and SYGVQD (reference sequence). The CDR3 runs 13 residues. The CDR3, as DNA: TGCGCCAGCAGACTTGGGACAGCCGGGGAGCTGTTTTTT. It yields the protein CASRLGTAGELFF.

J is TRBJ2-1 and V is TRBV9; 9 nucleotides agree with TRBD2. The V gene end was trimmed by 0 bases and the J gene end by 4 bases; junction bases not matched to a gene: 11. CDR1 and CDR2 (germline): SGDLS, YYNGEE. This CDR3 is built from 18 residues. The CDR3 reads CASSVGITSAGGYNEQFF. The CDR3 nucleotides read TGTGCCAGCAGCGTAGGCATAACTTCAGCGGGGGGATACAATGAGCAGTTCTTC.

The chain recombines TRBV11-2 with TRBJ2-3, with 8 bases fitting TRBD2. The junction had 6 bases not matched to a gene; V was cut back by 3 bases and J by 4 bases. CDR1 is SGHAT, CDR2 FQNNGV, per germline. The length of the CDR3 is 15 residues. The CDR3 region is CASSLWGTRSDTQYF. CDR3 bases: TGTGCCAGCAGCTTGTGGGGGACTAGGTCAGATACGCAGTATTTT. Full variable domain (outside the CDR3, taken from reference TRBV11-2 and TRBJ2-3): EAGVAQSPRYKIIEKRQSVAFWCNPISGHATLYWYQQILGQGPKLLIQFQNNGVVDDSQLPKDRFSAERLKGVDSTLKIQPAKLEDSAVYLCASSLWGTRSDTQYFGPGTRLTVL.

V is TRBV6-5 and J is TRBJ2-5, with D possibly TRBD2 on 5 matching bases. Trimming removed 2 bases from V and 4 bases from J, with 5 bases in between. In germline, CDR1 is MNHEY, CDR2 SVGAGI. CDR3 length: 12 residues. The CDR3 bases are TGTGCCAGCAGTTACCGGGGAGAGACCCAGTACTTC. This encodes CASSYRGETQYF.

The count of this clone is one. The chain uses TRBV12-3 or TRBV12-4 and TRBJ2-7; 10 nucleotides align to TRBD1. The CDR3 is 13 amino acids. V trimming: 5 bases; J trimming: 7 bases; junction bases outside the gene matches: 5. The CDR3, as DNA: TGTGCCAGCAGTCAGGGACAGGGGAGGGAGCAGTACTTC. It specifies CASSQGQGREQYF.

J is TRBJ1-2 and V is TRBV2; D unresolved. Trimming shortened V by 5 bases and J by 4 bases, and 11 bases separated the two germline ends. CDR3 length: 13 residues. Per the germline V gene, CDR1 is SNHLY and CDR2 is FYNNEI. The CDR3 coding sequence is TGTGCCAGCAGTAGCGGGAATGGCTATGGCTACACCTTC. It specifies CASSSGNGYGYTF.

This chain uses TRBV5-1 with TRBJ2-2; D call uncertain. V dropped 5 bases and J dropped 0 bases, with 8 bases sitting between them. CDR1 and CDR2 from the germline V gene are SGHRS and YFSETQ. This CDR3 region has 14 residues. CDR3 sequence: CASRSQSNTGELFF. The CDR3 nucleotides read TGCGCCAGCAGGTCACAGTCGAACACCGGGGAGCTGTTTTTT.

The chain recombines TRBV12-3 or TRBV12-4 with TRBJ1-5, with D perhaps TRBD1 (5 bases). Deletions cut 3 bases from V and 10 bases from J, with 13 bases between. This CDR3 is 13 amino acids long. The CDR3: CASSLGRGGPQHF. The CDR3 region has the DNA TGTGCCAGCAGTTTGGGGCGGGGGGGACCCCAGCATTTT.

The CDR3 spells CASSRYGQGENIQYF. CDR3 nucleotide sequence: TGTGCCAGCAGCCGATACGGACAGGGGGAAAACATTCAGTACTTC. The V and J genes are TRBV3-1 (or the pseudogene TRBV3-2) and TRBJ2-4; 10 nucleotides match TRBD1. The CDR3 has 15 residues. Germline V gives CDR1 LGHDT, CDR2 YNNKEL (reference sequence). Trimming removed 4 bases from V and 5 bases from J; junction bases left unmatched: 5.

The chain recombines TRBV9 with TRBJ1-2, with 7 bases aligning to TRBD1. CDR1 and CDR2 from the germline V gene are SGDLS and YYNGEE. V shed 4 bases, J shed 4 bases, and the junction held 4 bases outside the gene matches. The CDR3 is made up of 13 amino acids. CDR3 bases: TGTGCCAGCAGCCCCAGGGGGGTCTATGGCTACACCTTC. As protein: CASSPRGVYGYTF.

This chain joins TRBV7-2 and TRBJ1-2; D is uncertain. Germline CDR1 SGHTA, CDR2 FQGNSA. Deletions cut 2 bases from V and 6 bases from J, with 16 bases between. This CDR3 is built from 15 residues. CDR3 loop: CASSLSGLISHGYTF. CDR3 nucleotide sequence: TGTGCCAGCAGCTTATCAGGCTTGATCTCCCATGGCTACACCTTC.